Listed below are T cell receptor beta chains from one sample, sequenced in a study of blood T cell repertoires in COVID-19. Repertoires were generated with immunoSEQ multiplex PCR, while TCRdb's copy carries only in-frame clones and drops some. The sample has about 190,000 clones, around 86% seen once. Sequencing was performed on peripheral blood. The origin of the receptors is a woman aged 30 to 39 with active or convalescent COVID-19. Both conserved end residues are part of each CDR3. The order of the fields is J gene, D gene, clone size, V gene, CDR3 protein, CDR3 DNA. A D gene is named only where the DNA matches it firmly. Part of the rows lack a size; the others show once, few, many or a class for expanded clones.

TRBJ1-1 TRBD1 - TRBV29-1 CSVLGTGSFTEAFF TGCAGCGTTCTCGGGACAGGGAGTTTCACTGAAGCTTTCTTT
TRBJ1-5 TRBD1 - TRBV3-1/TRBV3-2 CASSRQGDQPQHF TGTGCCAGCAGCCGGCAGGGGGATCAGCCCCAGCATTTT
TRBJ1-1 - - TRBV19 CASSRTAGGLEGEAFF TGTGCCAGTAGTAGGACAGCAGGAGGTTTAGAGGGTGAAGCTTTCTTT
TRBJ1-4 TRBD1 - TRBV27 CASSPTGGPNEKLFF TGTGCCAGCAGCCCGACAGGGGGGCCTAATGAAAAACTGTTTTTT
TRBJ1-3 - - TRBV11-2 CASSLTMDTIYF TGTGCCAGCAGCCTCACAATGGACACCATATATTTT
TRBJ2-2 TRBD1 few TRBV19 CASSIPGTGNTGELFF TGTGCCAGTAGTATTCCCGGGACAGGGAACACCGGGGAGCTGTTTTTT
TRBJ2-1 TRBD2 - TRBV9 CASSVGAGTSGASYNEQFF TGTGCCAGCAGCGTAGGGGCGGGGACTAGCGGGGCCTCCTACAATGAGCAGTTCTTC
TRBJ1-2 - - TRBV10-3 CAISWGLGYTF TGTGCCATCAGTTGGGGCCTTGGCTACACCTTC
TRBJ1-2 TRBD1 once TRBV12-3/TRBV12-4 CASRQTGHYGYTF TGTGCCAGCAGACAGACAGGGCACTATGGCTACACCTTC
TRBJ2-1 - - TRBV5-1 CASLKVSGNDEQFF TGCGCCAGCCTGAAGGTCTCAGGGAACGATGAGCAGTTCTTC
TRBJ2-1 - - TRBV11-2 CASSLVWGQDNEQFF TGTGCCAGCAGCTTAGTATGGGGACAAGACAATGAGCAGTTCTTC
TRBJ1-2 - few TRBV2 CASSQRVINYGYTF TGTGCCAGCAGTCAACGGGTGATTAACTATGGCTACACCTTC
TRBJ2-3 - - TRBV11-2 CASSLVSYTQYF TGTGCCAGCAGCTTAGTATCCTATACGCAGTATTTT
TRBJ1-4 TRBD1 - TRBV7-9 CASSFTGTGGTNEKLFF TGTGCCAGCAGCTTCACCGGGACAGGGGGCACTAATGAAAAACTGTTTTTT
TRBJ2-7 TRBD2 - TRBV6-1 CASSVSGTSGSYEQYF TGTGCCAGCAGTGTTTCCGGGACTAGCGGGAGCTACGAGCAGTACTTC
TRBJ1-2 - - TRBV30 CAWSVGGVGGYTF TGTGCCTGGAGTGTGGGAGGGGTTGGTGGCTACACCTTC
TRBJ1-2 - - TRBV2 CAGIYRDGYTF TGTGCCGGAATATACAGGGATGGCTACACCTTC
TRBJ2-1 TRBD2 - TRBV3-1/TRBV3-2 CASSQERSSGRQFF TGTGCCAGCAGCCAAGAAAGGTCTAGCGGGCGGCAGTTCTTC
TRBJ1-2 - - TRBV10-3 CAITNLQTNYGYTF TGTGCCATCACCAACCTACAGACCAACTATGGCTACACCTTC
TRBJ2-3 - - TRBV14 CASSHFYGRIPDTQYF TGTGCCAGCAGCCATTTTTACGGGAGAATCCCAGATACGCAGTATTTT